This TCR beta chain came from a study of CD8+CD57+ T cells in acquired aplastic anemia. Overall study context: Across the sorted CD4+ and CD8+ cells, DNA amounts averaged roughly 3.5 ug. Study conclusions and caveats: Overlapping CD8+ CDR3 repertoires of patients and controls contained some 27 shared sequences.

As to this clonotype: Its antigen remains unidentified.

TCR beta VDJ and CDR3 profiling used genomic DNA as template. TCRdb called the reads again in MiXCR, with one record for every CDR3 protein. The sample gives 150,000 or so distinct CDR3 sequences, 40% to 55% of which show up once; 3.2% is in the top ten. Sequencing involved patients with CD8+CD57+ cell expansion previously shown by flow cytometry. With no exception, the patients had severe acquired aplastic anemia. No therapy had been given to the patients at the time of blood sampling. This TCR came from a human donor with aplastic anemia. The sequenced sample was sorted CD4+, CD8+, or CD8+CD57+ T cells (not recorded which) from PBMCs.

The CDR3 nucleotides read TGTGCCAGTAGACCCGGACCGGGGGACGAGCAGTACTTC. This codes for CASRPGPGDEQYF. The chain combines TRBV19 with TRBJ2-7, with D possibly TRBD2 on 6 matching bases. The CDR3 is made up of 13 amino acids. Germline values: CDR1 LNHDA, CDR2 SQIVND (reference sequence). Deletions cut 6 bases from V and 5 bases from J, with 14 bases between.